Shown below are 10 T cell receptor beta chains from a single sample sequenced in a study of radiotherapy plus CTLA-4 blockade in lung cancer. Profiling relied on immunoSEQ multiplex PCR, and the TCRdb table lists in-frame clones only, not all of them. The sample consists of approximately 40,000 clones, 80% to 90% of them appearing once. The sample here was peripheral blood, taken from a patient treated with radiotherapy plus ipilimumab. Receptors originate from a human donor with non-small cell lung cancer whose response to radiotherapy plus ipilimumab could not be evaluated.

This clone was seen once. The chain has TRBV5-1 and TRBJ1-1; tentatively, D is TRBD1 (5 bases). The CDR3 is 15 amino acids. Germline V gene lookup returns CDR1 SGHRS and CDR2 YFSETQ. V lost 0 bases, J lost 0 bases, and 9 bases lay in between. The CDR3 DNA reads as TGCGCCAGCAGCTTGGAAGGGGAGGTGAACACTGAAGCTTTCTTT. Translation: CASSLEGEVNTEAFF.

The chain employs TRBV10-3 and TRBJ1-4; D gene unclear. This CDR3 region has 12 residues. V was pared by 3 bases and J by 8 bases, with 7 bases between. From germline, CDR1 is ENHRY and CDR2 SYGVKD. CDR3 loop: CAISDSLEKLFF. In nucleotides, the CDR3 is TGTGCCATCAGTGATTCACTCGAAAAACTGTTTTTT.

The chain employs TRBV28 and TRBJ2-1; TRBD1 agrees at 9 bases. Germline CDR1 is MDHEN and CDR2 is SYDVKM. V shed 5 bases, J shed 8 bases, and the junction held 4 bases outside the gene matches. The CDR3 runs to 13 residues. The CDR3 nucleotides read TGTGCCAGCAGTCGGACAGGGGTGGATGAGCAGTTCTTC. Translation: CASSRTGVDEQFF.

The rearrangement links TRBV6-5 to TRBJ1-5; maybe TRBD1 (6 bases). Germline values: CDR1 MNHEY, CDR2 SVGAGI. V gave up 5 bases and J gave up 3 bases, with 11 bases separating them. The CDR3 spans 14 residues. The CDR3 coding sequence is TGTGCCAGCAGTAACCGGGACACCAATCAGCCCCAGCATTTT. Residues: CASSNRDTNQPQHF.

This clone was counted between two and nine times. The rearrangement links TRBV4-3 to TRBJ2-7; D gene ambiguous. Germline V gene data show CDR1 as LGHNA and CDR2 as YSLEER. V gave up 5 bases and J gave up 6 bases, with 14 bases separating them. This CDR3 contains 13 residues. The CDR3 is CASSNFYPGEQYF. CDR3 DNA sequence: TGCGCCAGCAGCAACTTCTATCCAGGCGAGCAGTACTTC.

The chain has TRBV7-2 and TRBJ1-2; 8 positions match TRBD1. Germline CDR1 SGHTA, CDR2 FQGNSA. Trimming cost V 1 base and J 3 bases; bases outside gene matches: 7. The CDR3 covers 16 residues. CDR3 region: CASSLVRDRGDYGYTF. The CDR3 coding sequence is TGTGCCAGCAGCTTAGTCCGAGACAGGGGAGACTATGGCTACACCTTC.

This chain's CDR3 is CASSSEGGRSYEQYF. The CDR3 DNA sequence: TGTGCCAGCAGTTCCGAGGGGGGGCGCTCCTACGAGCAGTACTTC. The chain couples TRBV6-5 to TRBJ2-7; possible D gene TRBD2, 7 bases. The CDR3 has 15 residues. The V and J ends lost 4 bases and 0 bases respectively, with 13 bases between them. Germline CDR1 MNHEY, CDR2 SVGAGI.

The chain couples TRBV7-2 to TRBJ2-7, with 7 bases identical to TRBD2. CDR3 size: 16 residues. Germline CDR1 SGHTA, CDR2 FQGNSA. V shed 4 bases and J 2 bases; nucleotides not matched to a gene: 11. The CDR3 region has the DNA TGTGCCAGCAGCTACATAATCGGGGGGTTAACCTACGAGCAGTACTTC. Amino acids: CASSYIIGGLTYEQYF.

The chain carries TRBV18 and TRBJ1-2; a weak D match, TRBD1 (5 bases). Between the trimmed V and J ends, which lost 3 bases and 8 bases, there was a span of 13 bases. From germline, CDR1 is KGHSH and CDR2 LQKENI. This CDR3 region has 13 residues. In nucleotides, the CDR3 is TGTGCCAGCTCACCGGCGGGGCAGAGGGGCTACACCTTC. Translating gives CASSPAGQRGYTF.

The chain joins TRBV5-5 to TRBJ2-7; D is perhaps TRBD1 (5 bases). Germline CDR1 reads SGHKS; CDR2 reads YYEKEE (reference sequence). Trimming took 0 bases from V and 5 from J, leaving 9 bases between them. This CDR3 is built from 13 residues. CDR3 amino acids: CASSLEQGNEQYF. The CDR3 region has the DNA TGTGCCAGCAGCTTGGAGCAGGGTAACGAGCAGTACTTC.